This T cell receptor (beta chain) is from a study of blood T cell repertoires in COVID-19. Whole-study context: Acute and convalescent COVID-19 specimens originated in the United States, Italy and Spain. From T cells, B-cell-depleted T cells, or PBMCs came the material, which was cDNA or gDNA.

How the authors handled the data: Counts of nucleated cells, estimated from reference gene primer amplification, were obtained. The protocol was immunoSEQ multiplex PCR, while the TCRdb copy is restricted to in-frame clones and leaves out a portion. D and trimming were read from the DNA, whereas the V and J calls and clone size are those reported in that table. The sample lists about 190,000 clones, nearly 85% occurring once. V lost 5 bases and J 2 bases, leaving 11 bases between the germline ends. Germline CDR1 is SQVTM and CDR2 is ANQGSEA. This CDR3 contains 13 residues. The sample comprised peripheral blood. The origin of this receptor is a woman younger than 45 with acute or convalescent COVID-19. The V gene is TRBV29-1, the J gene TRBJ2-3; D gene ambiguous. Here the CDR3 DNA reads TGCAGCGTTCCAACTTCGCTCACAGATACGCAGTATTTT. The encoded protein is CSVPTSLTDTQYF.